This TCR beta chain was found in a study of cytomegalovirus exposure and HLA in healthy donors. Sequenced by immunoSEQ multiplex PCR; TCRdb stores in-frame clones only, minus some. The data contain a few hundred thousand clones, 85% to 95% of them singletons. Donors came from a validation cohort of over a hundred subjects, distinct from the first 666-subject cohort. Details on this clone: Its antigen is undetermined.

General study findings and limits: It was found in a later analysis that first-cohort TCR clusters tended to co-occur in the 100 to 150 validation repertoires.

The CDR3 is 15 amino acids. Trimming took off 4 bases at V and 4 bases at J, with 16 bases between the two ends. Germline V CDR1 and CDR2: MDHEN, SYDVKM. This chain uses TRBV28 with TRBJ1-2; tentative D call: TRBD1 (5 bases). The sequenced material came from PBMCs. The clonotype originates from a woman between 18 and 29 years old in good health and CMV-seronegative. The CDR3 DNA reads TGTGCCAGCAGTTCCTCTGGGACGGGGGTCTATGGCTACACCTTC. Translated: CASSSSGTGVYGYTF.